This TCR beta chain was found in a study of neurological immune-mediated disorders (dated by TCRdb to the late 2010s). About the investigation overall: Peripheral blood TCR-beta repertoires from patients with HTLV-I-associated myelopathy (HAM/TSP), patients with multiple sclerosis, and healthy controls were compared in the study using UMI-based sequencing. The approximately 110 TCR-beta libraries covered PBMC samples along with longitudinal samples, technical triplicates, and paired sorted CD4+ and CD8+ T-cell subsets. The cohort included approximately 70 subjects: about 14 with HAM/TSP, roughly 35 with multiple sclerosis, and around 20 healthy controls. Here is what the overall study found, with its caveats: TCR clonal expansion was greatest in HAM/TSP patients and smallest in MS patients, who ranked below even healthy controls. Expanded clones from different subjects shared no identical CDR3 amino acid sequences, which suggests that TCR-beta repertoires were private in all groups.

This clonotype was recorded many times. The specificity of this receptor is unknown. One base away there is no much larger clone; base qualities are not given. cDNA was synthesized by template-switch 5'RACE using a primer with a 10-nucleotide random unique molecular identifier that tagged each TCR transcript. Every sequencing run yielded over 180 million TCR-beta sequences covering 15-18 subjects. Total RNA was extracted with the RNeasy kit. TCR-beta VDJ regions were amplified with primers for the TCR constant region and the 5'RACE anchor, using the KAPA Real-time Library Amplification kit. Sample indexes and Illumina adaptors were added in a first PCR, and a second PCR then increased library yield. The roughly 650 bp TCR product was size-selected on a 2% E-gel SizeSelection system after Ampure bead purification. Library quality was checked on a Bioanalyzer, concentration was measured with Qubit, and libraries were quantified with the Kapa Library Quantification kit before pooling. Libraries were sequenced paired-end 2 x 150 bp on an Illumina HiSeq 2500. To increase sequence diversity, about 25-31% phiX was spiked into each library pool. Under the source paper's analysis protocol: The quality-filtered reads were processed with the UMI-based MiGEC pipeline, whose error correction step removed more than 80% of the raw TCR sequences. IMGT germline references were used for alignment of VDJ genes, and clonotypes were defined by a unique CDR3 amino acid sequence together with V-J genes. Clonal expansion, Shannon diversity and CDR3 relatedness were evaluated with VDJtools (CalcPairwiseDistances, ClusterSamples), while phylogenetic trees were built in CLCbio workbench. A clone was classed as expanded if it had 8 or more unique UMIs, a cutoff based on coefficient-of-variation modelling across technical triplicates. TCRdb took the public reads, trimmed them with fastp at Q25, ran MiXCR for clone calling and kept in-frame beta chains. Rows are unified per CDR3 protein, each entry keeping the most common DNA and genes. The V and J calls and clone size come from TCRdb's table, not from the authors' own analysis. This sample is represented by around 32,000 distinct CDR3 sequences; 12% of them were singletons. 5.8% of the sample comes from the top ten.

The germline V gene supplies CDR1 LGHNA and CDR2 YNFKEQ. Relative to germline, V is missing 10 bases and J is missing 4 bases, with 19 bases of the junction outside any gene match. From its cysteine to its phenylalanine, the CDR3 spans 17 amino acids. Only CDR3 DNA remains: 51 bases, in frame from the first base. The healthy controls were volunteers from a blood bank in Maryland, USA. For unsorted PBMC libraries, 2 million PBMCs were used after storage in RNAlater at -80 degrees C until RNA extraction. Peripheral blood underwent Ficoll-Hypaque density gradient centrifugation to isolate PBMCs, which were then cryopreserved in liquid nitrogen.

Sequenced input: PBMCs. The clonotype was recovered from a woman in her sixties in good health. The rearranged segments are TRBV4-2 and TRBJ2-1; TRBD2 aligns with 7 central bases. CDR3 reads: CATKQAAGVNNYNEQFF. The nucleotide sequence is given as TGTGCCACCAAACAGGCGGCGGGGGTCAATAATTACAATGAGCAGTTCTTC.